A selection of T cell receptor beta chains follows, all from one sample in a study of blood T cell repertoires in COVID-19. Measured with immunoSEQ multiplex PCR; TCRdb has only the in-frame clones, and not every one. This table holds 250,000 to 300,000 clones, about nine tenths found once. The sequenced sample consisted of peripheral blood. The receptors were gathered from a young woman with active or convalescent COVID-19. CDR3s include the opening cysteine and the closing phenylalanine or tryptophan. A D gene is named only where the DNA matches it firmly. Where a row states a size, it is once, few, many or the class of an expanded clone; other rows omit it.

size: few
V: TRBV3-1/TRBV3-2
J: TRBJ1-1
D: NA
CDR3: CASSLFGQEAFF
DNA: TGTGCCAGCAGCCTCTTTGGGCAGGAAGCTTTCTTT

size: few
V: TRBV6-2/TRBV6-3
J: TRBJ1-1
D: NA
CDR3: CASSYWANTEAFF
DNA: TGTGCCAGCAGTTACTGGGCCAACACTGAAGCTTTCTTT

size: NA
V: TRBV7-3
J: TRBJ1-1
D: NA
CDR3: CASSPQGGTEAFF
DNA: TGTGCCAGCAGCCCTCAAGGGGGCACTGAAGCTTTCTTT

size: once
V: TRBV12-3/TRBV12-4
J: TRBJ1-6
D: NA
CDR3: CASSFRGGSPLHF
DNA: TGTGCCAGCAGTTTTCGAGGGGGTTCACCCCTCCACTTT

size: NA
V: TRBV7-2
J: TRBJ2-1
D: TRBD2
CDR3: CASSLEIAGALNEQFF
DNA: TGTGCCAGCAGCTTAGAGATAGCGGGGGCCCTAAATGAGCAGTTCTTC

size: NA
V: TRBV6-4
J: TRBJ2-2
D: TRBD2
CDR3: CASSPSGTSGDRDTGELFF
DNA: TGTGCCAGCAGTCCCTCCGGGACTAGCGGGGATAGAGACACCGGGGAGCTGTTTTTT

size: NA
V: TRBV2
J: TRBJ2-2
D: TRBD2
CDR3: CASRPLAGGTGELFF
DNA: TGTGCCAGCAGACCACTAGCGGGTGGCACCGGGGAGCTGTTTTTT

size: NA
V: TRBV6-2/TRBV6-3
J: TRBJ2-7
D: NA
CDR3: CASSLLSSYEQYF
DNA: TGTGCCAGCAGTCTCCTAAGCTCCTACGAGCAGTACTTC

size: NA
V: TRBV30
J: TRBJ1-5
D: TRBD1
CDR3: CAWSPGTGFNSNQPQHF
DNA: TGTGCCTGGAGTCCCGGGACAGGATTTAATAGCAATCAGCCCCAGCATTTT

size: NA
V: TRBV30
J: TRBJ2-2
D: NA
CDR3: CAWSVWGGPRHTGELFF
DNA: TGTGCCTGGAGTGTTTGGGGAGGCCCCAGGCACACCGGGGAGCTGTTTTTT

size: NA
V: TRBV12-2
J: TRBJ1-6
D: NA
CDR3: CASRLATGKNNSPLHF
DNA: TGTGCAAGTCGCTTAGCGACAGGGAAAAATAACTCACCCCTCCACTTT

size: NA
V: TRBV7-3
J: TRBJ2-3
D: NA
CDR3: CASSSPDLHTDTQYF
DNA: TGTGCCAGCAGCTCCCCGGACTTGCACACAGATACGCAGTATTTT

size: once
V: TRBV6-5
J: TRBJ2-7
D: NA
CDR3: CASGNPQVNYEQYF
DNA: TGTGCCAGCGGAAACCCCCAGGTAAACTACGAGCAGTACTTC

size: NA
V: TRBV6-1
J: TRBJ1-1
D: TRBD1
CDR3: CASSEIVGTGWVYTEAFF
DNA: TGTGCCAGCAGTGAAATTGTAGGGACAGGGTGGGTTTACACTGAAGCTTTCTTT

size: once
V: TRBV7-8
J: TRBJ2-2
D: TRBD1
CDR3: CASRLQGAGELFF
DNA: TGTGCCAGCAGGTTACAGGGGGCCGGGGAGCTGTTTTTT

size: NA
V: TRBV6-5
J: TRBJ2-2
D: TRBD1
CDR3: CASSRQGGTGELFF
DNA: TGTGCCAGCAGTCGACAGGGCGGAACCGGGGAGCTGTTTTTT

size: NA
V: TRBV5-5
J: TRBJ2-3
D: NA
CDR3: CASSMLTGDTQYF
DNA: TGTGCCAGCAGCATGTTAACGGGAGATACGCAGTATTTT

size: few
V: TRBV4-3
J: TRBJ2-1
D: TRBD2
CDR3: CASSQDRSTSGYNEQFF
DNA: TGCGCCAGCAGCCAAGATCGTTCGACTAGCGGATACAATGAGCAGTTCTTC

size: NA
V: TRBV4-3
J: TRBJ1-2
D: NA
CDR3: CASSQGRGLGYTF
DNA: TGCGCCAGCAGCCAAGGGCGAGGGTTGGGCTACACCTTC

size: NA
V: TRBV30
J: TRBJ1-5
D: NA
CDR3: CAWSVRTGRQPQHF
DNA: TGTGCCTGGAGTGTCCGTACAGGGCGGCAGCCCCAGCATTTT

size: NA
V: TRBV5-4
J: TRBJ2-4
D: NA
CDR3: CASSSNRENIQYF
DNA: TGTGCCAGCAGCTCCAACAGGGAAAACATTCAGTACTTC

size: NA
V: TRBV3-1/TRBV3-2
J: TRBJ2-1
D: TRBD2
CDR3: CATDDGGLAGDNEQFF
DNA: TGTGCCACCGATGACGGGGGACTAGCGGGGGACAATGAGCAGTTCTTC

size: NA
V: TRBV28
J: TRBJ1-1
D: NA
CDR3: CASTILPTMNTEAFF
DNA: TGTGCCAGCACCATACTCCCTACTATGAACACTGAAGCTTTCTTT

size: few
V: TRBV7-9
J: TRBJ1-2
D: NA
CDR3: CASSRGTYTF
DNA: TGTGCCAGCAGCCGCGGGACTTACACCTTC

size: NA
V: TRBV5-1
J: TRBJ2-5
D: TRBD1
CDR3: CASSPDRVGQETQYF
DNA: TGCGCCAGCAGCCCGGACAGGGTCGGGCAAGAGACCCAGTACTTC

size: NA
V: TRBV5-1
J: TRBJ1-1
D: NA
CDR3: CASSLSSSGTEAFF
DNA: TGCGCCAGCAGCTTGAGCAGTTCCGGGACTGAAGCTTTCTTT

size: NA
V: TRBV5-1
J: TRBJ2-2
D: TRBD2
CDR3: CASRGLAGGPGTGELFF
DNA: TGCGCCAGCAGAGGACTAGCGGGGGGGCCGGGCACCGGGGAGCTGTTTTTT

size: NA
V: TRBV5-3
J: TRBJ1-2
D: NA
CDR3: CAIRLVERGYTF
DNA: TGTGCCATTCGACTGGTGGAAAGAGGCTACACCTTC

size: few
V: TRBV19
J: TRBJ2-2
D: TRBD2
CDR3: CASSRTSGGYTGELFF
DNA: TGTGCCAGTAGTCGGACTAGCGGGGGGTACACCGGGGAGCTGTTTTTT